Below are 20 T cell receptor beta chains sequenced from a single sample in a study of identical twins. Using its own MiXCR run on the 5' RACE reads, TCRdb lists one record per CDR3 protein. The sample gives about 730,000 distinct CDR3 sequences, 21% of which show up once; over 4% is in the top ten. These data also featured in a second study, about T cells expressing NK-cell markers.

What was sequenced was PBMCs. These receptors originate from a woman aged 18-35 years in good health.

The chain recombines TRBV7-2 with TRBJ2-3; 9 bases are shared with TRBD2. This CDR3 region has 17 residues. Germline CDR1 and CDR2: SGHTA and FQGNSA. Germline trimming cut 5 bases from V and 9 bases from J; bases unmatched to any gene: 18. The CDR3 DNA follows: TGTGCCAGCAGCCCCTCCGGTGGGCTAGCGGGGTCCGGGACGCAGTATTTT. Translated, it gives CASSPSGGLAGSGTQYF.

This clonotype was recorded many times. The rearrangement joins TRBV6-2 or TRBV6-3 to TRBJ2-1; the match to TRBD2 covers 15 bases. The CDR3 covers 20 residues. J lost 1 base, V lost 5 bases, and 12 bases had no gene match. Germline V gene lookup returns CDR1 MNHEY and CDR2 SVGEGT. The CDR3 coding sequence is TGTGCCAGCAGTCCCCCTCCGGGACTAGCGGGAGGTAGGTCCTACAATGAGCAGTTCTTC. Protein product: CASSPPPGLAGGRSYNEQFF.

The gene calls are TRBV5-1 and TRBJ2-1, with D perhaps TRBD1 or TRBD2 (5 bases each). Looked up from germline, CDR1 is SGHRS and CDR2 is YFSETQ. V was cut by 6 bases and J by 9 bases, with 19 bases left in between. The CDR3 consists of 14 residues. The CDR3 sequence: CASIPVGGSVEQFF. The DNA of the CDR3 is TGCGCCAGCATCCCTGTTGGGGGAAGCGTTGAGCAGTTCTTC.

This clonotype was detected ten times or more. The gene calls are TRBV10-2 and TRBJ2-1, with TRBD2 matching over 9 bases. The ends lost 4 bases at V and 9 bases at J; junction bases unmatched: 13. CDR1 is WSHSY, CDR2 SAAADI, per germline. The CDR3 has 16 residues. CDR3 sequence reads: CASSVGSGGRYGEQFF. The CDR3 DNA sequence: TGCGCCAGCAGTGTGGGAAGCGGGGGGAGGTACGGTGAGCAGTTCTTC.

V is TRBV10-3 and J is TRBJ1-1; no reliable D call. This CDR3 region has 13 residues. V was pared by 3 bases and J by 1 base, with 6 bases between. The germline V gene has CDR1 ENHRY and CDR2 SYGVKD. The CDR3 DNA reads TGTGCCATCAGTGAACAGAGGAACACTGAAGCTTTCTTT. As protein: CAISEQRNTEAFF.

The J gene is TRBJ2-3, the V gene TRBV20-1; unclear D gene. Trimming pared 3 bases from V and 12 bases from J, leaving 16 bases between. From germline, CDR1 is DFQATT and CDR2 SNEGSKA (reference sequence). There are 12 residues in the CDR3. The CDR3 is CSASLSSRAQYF. CDR3 in DNA: TGCAGTGCTAGCTTGTCGTCTAGGGCCCAGTATTTT.

This clonotype occurred many times. The rearrangement uses TRBV5-1 and TRBJ2-3; 11 bases fit TRBD2. CDR1 and CDR2 (germline): SGHRS, YFSETQ. Trimming took 4 bases from V and 6 from J; bases not matched to a gene: 19. The CDR3 runs 19 residues. CDR3 loop: CASSKGTSGTTSAGDTQYF. The CDR3, as DNA: TGCGCCAGCAGCAAAGGGACTAGCGGAACCACCTCCGCGGGTGATACGCAGTATTTT.

This clonotype came up many times. The rearrangement links TRBV20-1 to TRBJ1-2; D unresolved. V dropped 3 bases and J dropped 8 bases, with 10 bases sitting between them. The CDR3 has 11 residues. From germline, CDR1 is DFQATT and CDR2 SNEGSKA (reference sequence). DNA for the CDR3: TGCAGTGCTAGTGATTATGGCGGCTACACCTTC. It yields the protein CSASDYGGYTF.

This clonotype was found many times. The chain employs TRBV20-1 and TRBJ2-1; D gene ambiguous. Trimming left V 1 base short and J 2 bases short, with 6 bases between. This CDR3 has 13 residues. Per germline, CDR1 DFQATT and CDR2 SNEGSKA (reference sequence). CDR3 in DNA: TGCAGTGCTAGAGCCAGCGCCTACAATGAGCAGTTCTTC. This codes for CSARASAYNEQFF.

J is TRBJ1-1 and V is TRBV9; maybe TRBD1 (5 bases). This CDR3 comprises 14 residues. CDR1 is SGDLS and CDR2 is YYNGEE in the germline V gene. V lost 2 bases to trimming and J lost 4 bases, with 12 bases between them. CDR3 loop: CASSVGDSSTEAFF. In DNA form, the CDR3 reads TGTGCCAGCAGCGTGGGCGACAGTTCCACTGAAGCTTTCTTT.

The V gene is TRBV11-1, the J gene TRBJ2-1, with no clear D. Between the trimmed V and J ends, which lost 3 bases and 0 bases, there was a span of 12 bases. This CDR3 spans 16 amino acids. CDR1 SGHAT and CDR2 FQDESV come from the germline V gene (reference sequence). The CDR3 loop reads CASSFRPNGSYNEQFF. CDR3 nucleotide sequence: TGTGCCAGCAGCTTTCGCCCTAACGGCTCCTACAATGAGCAGTTCTTC.

This clonotype was observed a handful of times. The V gene is TRBV12-3 or TRBV12-4, the J gene TRBJ2-7; D is possibly TRBD1 (6 bases). Deletions cut 4 bases from V and 4 bases from J, with 14 bases between. This CDR3 contains 14 residues. The CDR3 DNA sequence: TGTGCCAGCAGTTGGGGGCTACAAGGATACGAGCAGTACTTC. This sequence encodes CASSWGLQGYEQYF.

This clonotype was found a few times. The rearrangement uses TRBV7-9 and TRBJ2-1; D is unclear. Germline V lookup: CDR1 SEHNR, CDR2 FQNEAQ (reference sequence). The CDR3 runs to 13 residues. V gave up 1 base and J gave up 6 bases, with 7 bases separating them. The CDR3 DNA follows: TGTGCCAGCAGCTTAGAGCTGCTCAATGAGCAGTTCTTC. Translation: CASSLELLNEQFF.

This clonotype came up a few times. The rearrangement links TRBV7-2 to TRBJ2-7; TRBD1 is a possible D gene (5 bases). The CDR3 loop spans 15 amino acids. Trimming removed 1 base from V and 3 bases from J, with 13 bases in between. CDR1 and CDR2 from the germline V gene are SGHTA and FQGNSA. Here the CDR3 reads CASSLELGLDYEQYF. The CDR3 DNA reads TGTGCCAGCAGCTTAGAGTTGGGGCTGGACTACGAGCAGTACTTC.

The V gene is TRBV15, the J gene TRBJ1-2, with D possibly matching TRBD1 (5 bases). V lost 5 bases and J lost 3, with 13 bases in between. This CDR3 has 14 amino acids. CDR1 and CDR2 (germline): LNHNV, YYDKDF (reference sequence). The CDR3: CATSGSGQYYGYTF. The CDR3 coding sequence is TGTGCCACCAGCGGATCGGGGCAGTACTATGGCTACACCTTC.

The chain couples TRBV11-2 to TRBJ2-5; D might be TRBD1 or TRBD2, each matching 6 bases. Germline V CDR1 and CDR2: SGHAT, FQNNGV. The CDR3 extends over 16 amino acids. V dropped 5 bases and J dropped 1 base, with 17 bases sitting between them. DNA for the CDR3: TGTGCCAGCAGCCGCGGGACATCCAATTCCCAAGAGACCCAGTACTTC. As protein: CASSRGTSNSQETQYF.

This clonotype was seen only a few times. This chain links TRBV20-1 with TRBJ2-1, with D possibly TRBD1 on 5 matching bases. CDR1 is DFQATT and CDR2 is SNEGSKA in the germline V gene (reference sequence). Deletions cut 0 bases from V and 8 bases from J, with 11 bases between. CDR3 length equals 13 residues. The CDR3 is CSARDLTGDEQFF. The DNA of the CDR3 is TGCAGTGCTAGAGATCTAACAGGTGATGAGCAGTTCTTC.

This clonotype was seen many times. DNA of the CDR3: TGTGCCAGCAGTTTAGCGGACAGGCAGTTCTTC. It yields the protein CASSLADRQFF. V usage is TRBV12-3 or TRBV12-4 and J usage is TRBJ2-1, with D maybe TRBD1 (6 bases). The CDR3 runs 11 residues. V lost 0 bases and J lost 12, with 6 bases in between.

The chain is built from TRBV20-1 and TRBJ2-7; the D is unclear. The CDR3 contains 13 residues. V shed 3 bases and J shed 4 bases, with 13 bases lying between them. Germline V gene lookup returns CDR1 DFQATT and CDR2 SNEGSKA (reference sequence). CDR3 nucleotide sequence: TGCAGTGCTAGGACCGGCAAAACTTACGAGCAGTACTTC. As protein: CSARTGKTYEQYF.

J is TRBJ2-3 and V is TRBV7-8; 14 bases line up with TRBD2. V shed 5 bases, J shed 3 bases, and the junction held 10 bases outside the gene matches. The CDR3 has 18 amino acids. The V gene's germline CDR1 is SGHVS and CDR2 FQNEAQ. Here the CDR3 reads CASSRLAGGLLITDTQYF. CDR3 in DNA: TGTGCCAGCAGCAGACTAGCGGGGGGGCTGCTAATAACAGATACGCAGTATTTT.